Below, 31 T cell receptor beta chains from the same sample are listed, as sequenced in a study of blood T cell repertoires in COVID-19. Profiling relied on immunoSEQ multiplex PCR, and the TCRdb table lists in-frame clones only, not all of them. The data contain 250,000 to 300,000 clones, approximately 90% of them seen just once; the ten biggest clones take up about 3.6%. Sequencing was done on a sample of peripheral blood. Receptors were obtained from a man between 18 and 35 years old with active or convalescent COVID-19.

Details on this clone: The same CDR3 arises from other DNA sequences in this sample as well. V usage is TRBV12-3 or TRBV12-4 and J usage is TRBJ2-7; 9 nucleotides match TRBD1. Germline trimming cut 3 bases from V and 4 bases from J; bases unmatched to any gene: 1. The CDR3 consists of 13 residues. The CDR3 nucleotides read TGTGCCAGCAGTTTCGGGACAGGGTACGAGCAGTACTTC. Translation gives CASSFGTGYEQYF.

The rearrangement links TRBV27 to TRBJ2-5; 8 bases are shared with TRBD1. The CDR3 is 15 amino acids. After removal of 6 bases from V and 5 bases from J, the junction contained 11 bases not matched to a gene. The germline V gene encodes CDR1 MNHEY and CDR2 SMNVEV (reference sequence). The CDR3 DNA is TGTGCCAGCAGACCGCTCGGACCAGGGGGCGAGACCCAGTACTTC. Its protein is CASRPLGPGGETQYF.

This rearrangement joins TRBV30 to TRBJ1-2; D gene unclear. Trimming took off 4 bases at V and 10 bases at J, with 16 bases between the two ends. CDR1 is GTSNPN and CDR2 is SVGIG in the germline V gene (reference sequence). This CDR3 has 12 amino acids. The DNA for the CDR3 is TGTGCCTGGACCCTGCGGCACGCGTTCTACACCTTC. It yields the protein CAWTLRHAFYTF.

The chain recombines TRBV7-9 with TRBJ2-7; 8 bases are a match to TRBD1. Losses at the gene ends were 8 bases for V and 1 base for J; bases not matched to a gene: 4. There are 13 residues in the CDR3. Germline V CDR1 and CDR2: SEHNR, FQNEAQ (reference sequence). Written as DNA, the CDR3 is TGTGCCAGCGGACGGACAGGGTCCTACGAGCAGTACTTC. It encodes CASGRTGSYEQYF. Filled out from reference TRBV7-9 and TRBJ2-7, the complete variable domain reads DTGVSQNPRHKITKRGQNVTFRCDPISEHNRLYWYRQTLGQGPEFLTYFQNEAQLEKSRLLSDRFSAERPKGSFSTLEIQRTEQGDSAMYLCASGRTGSYEQYFGPGTRLTVT.

As concerns this clone: Distinct nucleotide sequences in the sample also encode this CDR3. This rearrangement joins TRBV24-1 to TRBJ1-2; D is ambiguous. V dropped 4 bases and J dropped 0 bases, with 8 bases sitting between them. Germline V gives CDR1 KGHDR, CDR2 SFDVKD. CDR3 length: 14 amino acids. DNA of the CDR3: TGTGCCACCAGTGACCCCGGGGCTAACTATGGCTACACCTTC. Protein product: CATSDPGANYGYTF.

This clone was detected a few times. The chain recombines TRBV3-1 (or the pseudogene TRBV3-2) with TRBJ2-7; weak D call: TRBD2 (6 bases). V was pared by 4 bases and J by 3 bases, with 16 bases between. In germline, CDR1 is LGHDT, CDR2 YNNKEL (reference sequence). The CDR3 is made up of 15 amino acids. This CDR3 reads CASSPTAGRGYEQYF. The CDR3 DNA sequence: TGTGCCAGCAGCCCCACTGCCGGGCGGGGCTACGAGCAGTACTTC.

J is TRBJ2-1 and V is TRBV28; TRBD1 matches 7 bases. Germline CDR1 is MDHEN and CDR2 is SYDVKM. The CDR3 is 15 residues long. Unmatched junction bases numbered 1, after V lost 2 bases and J lost 0 bases. The CDR3 sequence: CASSLGDSSYNEQFF. The CDR3 region has the DNA TGTGCCAGCAGTTTAGGGGACAGCTCCTACAATGAGCAGTTCTTC.

J is TRBJ1-6 and V is TRBV10-3, with a tentative D call TRBD1 (6 bases). The germline V gene has CDR1 ENHRY and CDR2 SYGVKD. The CDR3 contains 14 residues. Between the trimmed V and J ends, which lost 3 bases and 4 bases, there was a span of 7 bases. CDR3 in DNA: TGTGCCATCAGTGAAGACAGGTATAATTCACCCCTCCACTTT. It specifies CAISEDRYNSPLHF.

This chain uses TRBV7-9 with TRBJ2-3; possible D gene TRBD1, 9 bases. CDR1 is SEHNR and CDR2 is FQNEAQ in the germline V gene (reference sequence). The CDR3 totals 17 residues. Deletions cut 3 bases from V and 3 bases from J, with 19 bases between. The CDR3, as DNA: TGTGCCAGCAGCTTGGAGGGTAGCGGGACAGGGACAGATACGCAGTATTTT. Protein product: CASSLEGSGTGTDTQYF.

This chain links TRBV4-1 with TRBJ1-6, with D unclear. CDR3 length: 12 amino acids. Trimming took off 1 base at V and 10 bases at J, with 5 bases between the two ends. Germline V gene sequence: CDR1 MGHRA, CDR2 YSYEKL. The CDR3 region has the DNA TGCGCCAGCAGCCAAGTAGAATCACCCCTCCACTTT. Translated: CASSQVESPLHF.

The table lists this clone with a count of one. The rearrangement links TRBV5-1 to TRBJ1-1; no clear D gene. V was pared by 10 bases and J by 0 bases, with 13 bases between. CDR1 is SGHRS and CDR2 is YFSETQ in the germline V gene. The length of the CDR3 is 13 residues. CDR3: CACQAGMNTEAFF. The DNA for the CDR3 is TGCGCCTGCCAAGCGGGTATGAACACTGAAGCTTTCTTT.

The rearrangement uses TRBV11-3 and TRBJ2-1; TRBD2 is a possible D gene (6 bases). The V gene lost 4 bases and the J gene lost 3 bases, with 16 bases spanning the gap. CDR3 length: 16 residues. Germline values: CDR1 SGHNT, CDR2 YENEEA. This CDR3 reads CASSSLGTSRYNEQFF. CDR3 nucleotide sequence: TGTGCCAGCAGCTCCCTAGGGACTTCTCGCTACAATGAGCAGTTCTTC.

The chain recombines TRBV19 with TRBJ1-4, with TRBD1 as a possible D gene (6 bases). The length of the CDR3 is 15 residues. V shed 4 bases and J shed 7 bases, with 16 bases lying between them. Germline values: CDR1 LNHDA, CDR2 SQIVND (reference sequence). The CDR3 protein is CASSTTGTRGEKLFF. The CDR3 coding sequence is TGTGCCAGTAGTACCACCGGGACACGAGGTGAAAAACTGTTTTTT.

The V gene is TRBV27, the J gene TRBJ2-7, with a weak D call TRBD2 (6 bases). Germline-derived CDR1 and CDR2 are MNHEY and SMNVEV (reference sequence). Deletions cut 7 bases from V and 5 bases from J, with 15 bases between. This CDR3 comprises 13 residues. The DNA for the CDR3 is TGTGCCAGCAAAACCGGGAGTGTACACGAGCAGTACTTC. Translating it yields CASKTGSVHEQYF.

This clone came up a few times. The chain combines TRBV19 with TRBJ2-2, with 13 bases lining up with TRBD2. Germline V gene sequence: CDR1 LNHDA, CDR2 SQIVND (reference sequence). The V and J ends lost 10 bases and 6 bases, in that order; junction bases with no gene match: 5. The CDR3 is made up of 14 amino acids. This chain's CDR3 is CATTSGRAAGELFF. Here the CDR3 DNA reads TGTGCCACTACTAGCGGGAGGGCCGCCGGGGAGCTGTTTTTT.

This chain's CDR3 is CASQTGNYQPQHF. The CDR3 coding sequence is TGTGCCAGCCAGACAGGGAACTATCAGCCCCAGCATTTT. The rearrangement links TRBV12-3 or TRBV12-4 to TRBJ1-5; 7 bases are shared with TRBD1. The CDR3 totals 13 residues. With 8 bases clipped from V and 5 bases from J, the junction kept 6 bases outside the gene matches.

Details on this clone: This sample also contains other DNA sequences that code for the same CDR3. The chain joins TRBV19 to TRBJ2-3, with TRBD2 identical over 7 bases. Germline lookup yields CDR1 LNHDA and CDR2 SQIVND (reference sequence). Trimming took 4 bases from V and 4 from J; bases not matched to a gene: 2. The CDR3 extends over 13 amino acids. The CDR3 coding sequence is TGTGCCAGTAGTAACCTAGCGGCAGATACGCAGTATTTT. Its translation: CASSNLAADTQYF.

V gene TRBV9 combines with J gene TRBJ1-4; no clear D. The CDR3 is 14 residues long. Trimming shortened V by 0 bases and J by 10 bases, and 13 bases separated the two germline ends. Germline V gene lookup returns CDR1 SGDLS and CDR2 YYNGEE. In nucleotides, the CDR3 is TGTGCCAGCAGCGTAGTAGGTAGCCCGGGAAAACTGTTTTTT. Its translation is CASSVVGSPGKLFF.

The rearrangement uses TRBV7-8 and TRBJ1-2; tentative D call: TRBD1 (5 bases). The CDR3 runs 13 residues. The ends were cut back, 4 bases at V and 7 bases at J, with 13 bases in the middle. The germline V gene encodes CDR1 SGHVS and CDR2 FQNEAQ. The CDR3 nucleotides are TGTGCCAGCAGCTCGCTAAGCACAGGTGGCTACACCTTC. This translates into CASSSLSTGGYTF.

This clone was observed once. V and J are TRBV14 and TRBJ2-7; maybe TRBD1 (6 bases). Germline-derived CDR1 and CDR2 are SGHDN and FVKESK. The CDR3 runs 16 residues. The V gene lost 2 bases and the J gene lost 4 bases, with 18 bases spanning the gap. CDR3: CASSQTARTALYEQYF. Here the CDR3 DNA reads TGTGCCAGCAGCCAAACAGCTCGGACAGCGTTATACGAGCAGTACTTC.

The chain uses TRBV5-4 and TRBJ2-5, with D unresolved. The CDR3 is 15 residues long. Trimming left V 0 bases short and J 3 bases short, with 12 bases between. Germline V gives CDR1 SGHNT, CDR2 YYREEE (reference sequence). The CDR3 loop reads CASSLARKAEETQYF. CDR3 DNA: TGTGCCAGCAGCTTGGCCAGGAAAGCTGAAGAGACCCAGTACTTC. Combining the CDR3 with reference TRBV5-4 and TRBJ2-5 gives the whole variable domain ETGVTQSPTHLIKTRGQQVTLRCSSQSGHNTVSWYQQALGQGPQFIFQYYREEENGRGNFPPRFSGLQFPNYSSELNVNALELDDSALYLCASSLARKAEETQYFGPGTRLLVL.

The chain carries TRBV28 and TRBJ2-1; 7 nucleotides agree with TRBD1. Germline trimming cut 6 bases from V and 8 bases from J; bases unmatched to any gene: 4. Germline V lookup: CDR1 MDHEN, CDR2 SYDVKM. The CDR3 length is 12 residues. CDR3 coding DNA: TGTGCCAGCAGAAAGACAGGGTATGAGCAGTTCTTC. Amino acid sequence: CASRKTGYEQFF.

The rearrangement uses TRBV18 and TRBJ2-3; the D gene is possibly TRBD1 (6 bases). Germline CDR1 and CDR2: KGHSH and LQKENI. This CDR3 has 15 amino acids. V was shortened by 3 bases and J by 6 bases, with 16 bases between the two germline ends. In DNA form, the CDR3 reads TGTGCCAGCTCACCGGTTTCAGGGGTATTGGATACGCAGTATTTT. Amino acid sequence: CASSPVSGVLDTQYF.

This clone came up once. The V and J genes are TRBV7-2 and TRBJ2-3, with 7 bases lining up with TRBD2. The V and J ends lost 3 bases and 1 base, in that order; junction bases with no gene match: 4. Germline CDR1 is SGHTA and CDR2 is FQGNSA. This CDR3 spans 15 amino acids. DNA for the CDR3: TGTGCCAGCAGCTTCCGGCGGGAGCGCACAGATACGCAGTATTTT. The encoded protein is CASSFRRERTDTQYF.

The rearrangement uses TRBV5-1 and TRBJ1-6; D might be TRBD1 (6 bases). The V end was cut by 1 base, the J end by 10 bases, with 12 bases between. Germline V gene sequence: CDR1 SGHRS, CDR2 YFSETQ. The CDR3 extends over 14 amino acids. Here the CDR3 DNA reads TGCGCCAGCAGCTTGAAGGGGGAGGGCTCACCCCTCCACTTT. Translation: CASSLKGEGSPLHF.

The chain carries TRBV10-3 and TRBJ1-2; 8 bases match TRBD1. Germline trimming cut 4 bases from V and 3 bases from J; bases unmatched to any gene: 7. Germline V gene lookup returns CDR1 ENHRY and CDR2 SYGVKD. The CDR3 spans 15 residues. The CDR3 bases are TGTGCCATCAGTGTCGGACAGGGACTCCACTATGGCTACACCTTC. Residues: CAISVGQGLHYGYTF.

The rearrangement links TRBV19 to TRBJ1-5, with unresolved D. CDR1 and CDR2 (germline): LNHDA, SQIVND (reference sequence). This CDR3 spans 13 amino acids. V lost 6 bases, J lost 9 bases, and 15 bases lay in between. For the CDR3, the DNA is TGTGCCAGTAGGGCGGGGAGAGGTTGGCCCCAGCATTTT. As protein: CASRAGRGWPQHF.

The chain couples TRBV27 to TRBJ2-1; maybe TRBD1 (5 bases). The ends were cut back, 6 bases at V and 8 bases at J, with 14 bases in the middle. This CDR3 has 13 amino acids. Germline CDR1 is MNHEY and CDR2 is SMNVEV (reference sequence). The CDR3 DNA is TGTGCCAGCAGCTCACCACCAGGGTATGAGCAGTTCTTC. Protein: CASSSPPGYEQFF.

The gene calls are TRBV30 and TRBJ2-1; 11 bases match TRBD2. CDR3 length: 16 residues. Germline V gene sequence: CDR1 GTSNPN, CDR2 SVGIG (reference sequence). V was clipped by 3 bases and J by 10 bases; unmatched bases: 14. The CDR3 nucleotides read TGTGCCTGGAGAAGAGCCGGGACTAGCGGACGCTCGGAGCAGTTCTTC. Residues: CAWRRAGTSGRSEQFF.

The rearrangement joins TRBV10-1 to TRBJ2-1; D ambiguous. The CDR3 extends over 13 amino acids. From germline, CDR1 is WNHNN and CDR2 SYGVQD (reference sequence). The V end was cut by 0 bases, the J end by 10 bases, with 10 bases between. Here the CDR3 DNA reads TGCGCCAGCAGTGAGTCCCTACACGGGGAGCAGTTCTTC. This encodes CASSESLHGEQFF.

The chain carries TRBV6-2 or TRBV6-3 and TRBJ2-3; 7 bases align to TRBD2. V lost 5 bases and J lost 0; bases outside the gene matches: 11. The CDR3 is made up of 17 amino acids. Germline V gives CDR1 MNHEY, CDR2 SVGEGT. CDR3 sequence (DNA): TGTGCCAGCAGTCCCAACAGCAGCGGGGATAGCACAGATACGCAGTATTTT. Its protein is CASSPNSSGDSTDTQYF.